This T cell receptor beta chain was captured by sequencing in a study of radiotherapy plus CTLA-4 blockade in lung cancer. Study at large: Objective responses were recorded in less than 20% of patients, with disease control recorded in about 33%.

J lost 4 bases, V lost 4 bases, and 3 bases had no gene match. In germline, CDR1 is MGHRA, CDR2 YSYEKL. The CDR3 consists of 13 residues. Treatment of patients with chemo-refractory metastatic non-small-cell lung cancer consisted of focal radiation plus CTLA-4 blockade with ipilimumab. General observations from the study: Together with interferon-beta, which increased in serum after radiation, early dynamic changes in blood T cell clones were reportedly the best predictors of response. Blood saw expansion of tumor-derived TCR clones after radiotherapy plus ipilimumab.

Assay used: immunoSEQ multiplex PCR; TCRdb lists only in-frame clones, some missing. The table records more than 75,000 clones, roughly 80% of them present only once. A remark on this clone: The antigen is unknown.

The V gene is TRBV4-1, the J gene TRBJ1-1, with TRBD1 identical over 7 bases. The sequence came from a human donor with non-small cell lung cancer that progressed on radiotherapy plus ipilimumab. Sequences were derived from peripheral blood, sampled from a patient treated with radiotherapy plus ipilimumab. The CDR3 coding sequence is TGCGCCAGCAGCCGACGACAGGGCACTGAAGCTTTCTTT. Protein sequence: CASSRRQGTEAFF.